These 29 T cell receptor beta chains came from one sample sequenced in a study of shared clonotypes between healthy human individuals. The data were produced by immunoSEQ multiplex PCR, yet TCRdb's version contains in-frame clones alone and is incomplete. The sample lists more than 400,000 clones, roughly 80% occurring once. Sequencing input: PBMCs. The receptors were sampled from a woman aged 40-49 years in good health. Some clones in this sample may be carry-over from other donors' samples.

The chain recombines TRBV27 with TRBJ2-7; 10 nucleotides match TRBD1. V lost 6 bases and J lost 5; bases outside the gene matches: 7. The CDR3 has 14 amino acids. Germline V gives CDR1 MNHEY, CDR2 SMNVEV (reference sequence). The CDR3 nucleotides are TGTGCCAGCAGCTCGGGACAGGGGCCCCACGAGCAGTACTTC. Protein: CASSSGQGPHEQYF.

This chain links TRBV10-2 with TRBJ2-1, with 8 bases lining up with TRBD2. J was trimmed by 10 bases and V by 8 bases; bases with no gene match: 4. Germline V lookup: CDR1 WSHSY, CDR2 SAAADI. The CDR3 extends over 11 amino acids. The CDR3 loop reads CASLGTREQFF. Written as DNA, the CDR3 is TGCGCCAGCCTGGGGACTAGAGAGCAGTTCTTC.

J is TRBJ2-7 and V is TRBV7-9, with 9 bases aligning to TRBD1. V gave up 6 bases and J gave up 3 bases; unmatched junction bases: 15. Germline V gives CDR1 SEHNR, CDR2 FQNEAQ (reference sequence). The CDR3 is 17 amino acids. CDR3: CASSSLAGDREFYEQYF. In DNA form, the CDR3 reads TGTGCCAGCAGTTCACTGGCCGGGGACAGGGAATTCTACGAGCAGTACTTC.

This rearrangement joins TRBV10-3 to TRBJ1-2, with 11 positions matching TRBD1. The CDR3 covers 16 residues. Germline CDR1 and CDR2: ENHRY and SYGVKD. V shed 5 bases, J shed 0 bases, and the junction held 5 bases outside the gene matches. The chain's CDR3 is CAISPGQGGSNYGYTF. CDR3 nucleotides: TGTGCCATCAGTCCGGGACAGGGGGGTTCTAACTATGGCTACACCTTC.

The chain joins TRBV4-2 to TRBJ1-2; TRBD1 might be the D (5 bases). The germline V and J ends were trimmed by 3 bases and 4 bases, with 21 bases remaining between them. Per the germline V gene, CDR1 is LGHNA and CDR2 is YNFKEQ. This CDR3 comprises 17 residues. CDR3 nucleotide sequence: TGTGCCAGCAGCCAGCTCCATGGCGGGGGGGTCACCTATGGCTACACCTTC. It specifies CASSQLHGGGVTYGYTF.

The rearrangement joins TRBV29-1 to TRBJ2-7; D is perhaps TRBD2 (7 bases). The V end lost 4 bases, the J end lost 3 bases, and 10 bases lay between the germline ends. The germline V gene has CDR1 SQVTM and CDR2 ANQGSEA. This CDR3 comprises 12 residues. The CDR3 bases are TGCAGCGTTGGGGGAGGGGGCTACGAGCAGTACTTC. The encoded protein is CSVGGGGYEQYF.

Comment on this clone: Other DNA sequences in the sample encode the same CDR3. The CDR3 DNA follows: TGTGCCAGCAGCTTAGAGAGGGGGGGGACTGAAGCTTTCTTT. Amino acid sequence: CASSLERGGTEAFF. The rearrangement joins TRBV11-2 to TRBJ1-1; weak D call: TRBD1 (6 bases). Germline loops: CDR1 SGHAT, CDR2 FQNNGV. V was cut by 0 bases and J by 5 bases, with 10 bases left in between. This CDR3 has 14 amino acids.

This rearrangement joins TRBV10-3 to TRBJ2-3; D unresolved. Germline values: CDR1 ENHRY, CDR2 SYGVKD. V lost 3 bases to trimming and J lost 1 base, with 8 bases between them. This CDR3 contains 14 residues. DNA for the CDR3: TGTGCCATCAGTGACGGCTTGGGCACAGATACGCAGTATTTT. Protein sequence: CAISDGLGTDTQYF.

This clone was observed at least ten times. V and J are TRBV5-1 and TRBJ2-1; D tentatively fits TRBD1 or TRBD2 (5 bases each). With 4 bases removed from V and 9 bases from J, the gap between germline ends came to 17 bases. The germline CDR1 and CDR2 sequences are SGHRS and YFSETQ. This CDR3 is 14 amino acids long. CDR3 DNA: TGCGCCAGCAGCGGCCCCGGGACGGTGGTTGAGCAGTTCTTC. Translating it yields CASSGPGTVVEQFF.

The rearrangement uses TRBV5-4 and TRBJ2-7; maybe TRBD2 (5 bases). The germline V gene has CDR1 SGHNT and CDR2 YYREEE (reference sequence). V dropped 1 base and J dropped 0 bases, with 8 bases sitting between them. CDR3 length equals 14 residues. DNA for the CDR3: TGTGCCAGCAGCTTGTTCGGGAACTCCTACGAGCAGTACTTC. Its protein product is CASSLFGNSYEQYF.

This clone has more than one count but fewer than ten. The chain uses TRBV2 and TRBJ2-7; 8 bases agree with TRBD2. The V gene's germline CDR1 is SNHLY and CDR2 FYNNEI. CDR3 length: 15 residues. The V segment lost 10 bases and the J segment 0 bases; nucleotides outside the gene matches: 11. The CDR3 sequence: CAITGGRVNSYEQYF. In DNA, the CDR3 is TGTGCCATCACGGGGGGGAGGGTCAACTCCTACGAGCAGTACTTC.

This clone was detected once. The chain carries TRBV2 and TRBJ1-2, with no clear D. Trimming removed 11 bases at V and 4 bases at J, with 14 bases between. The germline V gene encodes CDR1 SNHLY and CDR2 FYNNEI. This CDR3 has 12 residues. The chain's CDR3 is CALNSAGYGYTF. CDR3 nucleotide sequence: TGTGCCTTAAACAGCGCCGGCTATGGCTACACCTTC.

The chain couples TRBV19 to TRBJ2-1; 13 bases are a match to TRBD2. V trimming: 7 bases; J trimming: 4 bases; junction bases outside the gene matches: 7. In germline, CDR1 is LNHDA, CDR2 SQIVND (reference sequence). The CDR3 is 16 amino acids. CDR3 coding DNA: TGTGCCAGTATAGGACTAGCGGGAGCATCGTACAATGAGCAGTTCTTC. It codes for CASIGLAGASYNEQFF.

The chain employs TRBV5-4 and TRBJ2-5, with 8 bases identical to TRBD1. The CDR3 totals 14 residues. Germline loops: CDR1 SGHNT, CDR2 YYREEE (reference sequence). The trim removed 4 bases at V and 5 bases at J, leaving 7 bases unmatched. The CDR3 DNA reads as TGTGCCAGCAGCCCCCGGGACAGGAGGGAGACCCAGTACTTC. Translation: CASSPRDRRETQYF.

DNA of the CDR3: TGTGCCAGCAGCCGGACAGGGGTGAACACTGAAGCTTTCTTT. Translating gives CASSRTGVNTEAFF. The rearrangement uses TRBV27 and TRBJ1-1; 9 nucleotides line up with TRBD1. The V gene end was trimmed by 6 bases and the J gene end by 0 bases; junction bases not matched to a gene: 2. Germline V lookup: CDR1 MNHEY, CDR2 SMNVEV (reference sequence). This CDR3 is 14 amino acids long.

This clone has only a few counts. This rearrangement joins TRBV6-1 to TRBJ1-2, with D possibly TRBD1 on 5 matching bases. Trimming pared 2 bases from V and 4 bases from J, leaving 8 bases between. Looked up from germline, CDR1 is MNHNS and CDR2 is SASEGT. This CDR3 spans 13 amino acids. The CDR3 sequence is CASSEQGFYGYTF. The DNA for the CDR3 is TGTGCCAGCAGTGAACAGGGATTCTATGGCTACACCTTC.

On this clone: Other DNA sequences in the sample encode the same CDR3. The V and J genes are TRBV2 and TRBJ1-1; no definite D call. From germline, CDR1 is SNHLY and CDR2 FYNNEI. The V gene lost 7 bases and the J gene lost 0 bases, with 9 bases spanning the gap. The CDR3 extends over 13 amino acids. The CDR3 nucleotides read TGTGCCAGCAAGGCAGACATGAACACTGAAGCTTTCTTT. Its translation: CASKADMNTEAFF.

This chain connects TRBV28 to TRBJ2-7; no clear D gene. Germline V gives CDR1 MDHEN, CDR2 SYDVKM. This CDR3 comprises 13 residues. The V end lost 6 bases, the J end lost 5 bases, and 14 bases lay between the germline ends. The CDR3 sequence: CASSRPQPHEQYF. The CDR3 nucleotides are TGTGCCAGCAGCCGACCTCAGCCCCACGAGCAGTACTTC.

The CDR3 coding sequence is TGTGCCAGCAGTGCCCCCCCCAGAGCGGGAGTTGCTCTAGATACGCAGTATTTT. It specifies CASSAPPRAGVALDTQYF. The genes are TRBV28 and TRBJ2-3; 8 bases fit TRBD2. CDR1 is MDHEN, CDR2 SYDVKM, per germline. With 5 bases clipped from V and 5 bases from J, the junction kept 18 bases outside the gene matches. The CDR3 contains 18 residues. The variable domain in full, with the rest retrieved from reference TRBV28 and TRBJ2-3, is DVKVTQSSRYLVKRTGEKVFLECVQDMDHENMFWYRQDPGLGLRLIYFSYDVKMKEKGDIPEGYSVSREKKERFSLILESASTNQTSMYLCASSAPPRAGVALDTQYFGPGTRLTVL.

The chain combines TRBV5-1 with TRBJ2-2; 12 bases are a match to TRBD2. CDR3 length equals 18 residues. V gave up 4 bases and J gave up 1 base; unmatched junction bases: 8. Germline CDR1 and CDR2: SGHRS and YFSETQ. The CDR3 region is CASSLPSGRAWNTGELFF. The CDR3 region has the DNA TGCGCCAGCAGCCTACCTAGCGGGAGGGCTTGGAACACCGGGGAGCTGTTTTTT.

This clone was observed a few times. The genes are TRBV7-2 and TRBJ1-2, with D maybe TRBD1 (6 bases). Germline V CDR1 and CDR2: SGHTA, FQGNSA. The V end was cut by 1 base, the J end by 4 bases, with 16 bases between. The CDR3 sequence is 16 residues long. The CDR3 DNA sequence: TGTGCCAGCAGCTTAGGGGGGGCAGGTCACGTCTATGGCTACACCTTC. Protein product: CASSLGGAGHVYGYTF.

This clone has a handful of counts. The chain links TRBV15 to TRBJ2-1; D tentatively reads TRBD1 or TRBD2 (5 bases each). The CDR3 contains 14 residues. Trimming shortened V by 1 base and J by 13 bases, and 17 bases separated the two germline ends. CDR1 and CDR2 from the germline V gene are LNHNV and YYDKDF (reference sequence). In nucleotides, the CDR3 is TGTGCCACCAGCAGAGCCGGTGACAGTCGGGAACAGTTCTTC. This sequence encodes CATSRAGDSREQFF.

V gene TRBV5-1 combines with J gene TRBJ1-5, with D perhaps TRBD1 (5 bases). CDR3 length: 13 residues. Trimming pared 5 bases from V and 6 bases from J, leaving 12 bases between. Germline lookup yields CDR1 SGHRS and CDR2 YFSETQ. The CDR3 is CASSPDISQPQHF. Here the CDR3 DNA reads TGCGCCAGCAGTCCGGACATTAGTCAGCCCCAGCATTTT.

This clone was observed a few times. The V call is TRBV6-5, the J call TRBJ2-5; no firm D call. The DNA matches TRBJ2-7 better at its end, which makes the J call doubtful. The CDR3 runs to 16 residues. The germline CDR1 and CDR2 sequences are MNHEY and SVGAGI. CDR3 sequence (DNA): TGTGCCAGCAGTTACTCGCCTACTCAGAGCTCCTACGAGCAGTACTTC. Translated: CASSYSPTQSSYEQYF.

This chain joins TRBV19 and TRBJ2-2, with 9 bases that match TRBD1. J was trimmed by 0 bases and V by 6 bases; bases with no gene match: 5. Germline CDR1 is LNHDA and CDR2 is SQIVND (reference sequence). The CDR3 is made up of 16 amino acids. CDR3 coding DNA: TGTGCCAGTAGAACCACAGGGGGCGCGAACACCGGGGAGCTGTTTTTT. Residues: CASRTTGGANTGELFF.

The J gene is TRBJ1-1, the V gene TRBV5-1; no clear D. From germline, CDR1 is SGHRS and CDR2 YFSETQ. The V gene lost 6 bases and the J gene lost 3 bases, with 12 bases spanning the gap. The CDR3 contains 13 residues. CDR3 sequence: CASKVQTDTEAFF. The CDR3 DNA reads TGCGCCAGCAAGGTACAGACCGACACTGAAGCTTTCTTT.

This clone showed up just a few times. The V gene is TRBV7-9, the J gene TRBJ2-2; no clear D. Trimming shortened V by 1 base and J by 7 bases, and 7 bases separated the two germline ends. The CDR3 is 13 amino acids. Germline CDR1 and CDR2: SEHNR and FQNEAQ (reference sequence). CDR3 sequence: CASSLVVNGELFF. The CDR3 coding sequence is TGTGCCAGCAGCTTAGTGGTAAACGGGGAGCTGTTTTTT. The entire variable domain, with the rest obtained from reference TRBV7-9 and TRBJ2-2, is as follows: DTGVSQNPRHKITKRGQNVTFRCDPISEHNRLYWYRQTLGQGPEFLTYFQNEAQLEKSRLLSDRFSAERPKGSFSTLEIQRTEQGDSAMYLCASSLVVNGELFFGEGSRLTVL.

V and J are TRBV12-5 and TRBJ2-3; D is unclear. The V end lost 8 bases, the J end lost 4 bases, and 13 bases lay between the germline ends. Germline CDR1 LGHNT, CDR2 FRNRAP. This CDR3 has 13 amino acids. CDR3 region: CASRASGADTQYF. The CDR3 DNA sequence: TGTGCTAGTCGGGCGTCAGGAGCAGATACGCAGTATTTT.

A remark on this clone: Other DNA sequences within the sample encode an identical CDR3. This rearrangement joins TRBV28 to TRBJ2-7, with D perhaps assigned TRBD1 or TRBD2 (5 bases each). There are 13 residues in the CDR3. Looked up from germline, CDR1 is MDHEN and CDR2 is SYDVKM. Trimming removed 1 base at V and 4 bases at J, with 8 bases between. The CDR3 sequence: CASSLLGPYEQYF. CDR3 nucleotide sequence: TGTGCCAGCAGTTTATTGGGACCGTACGAGCAGTACTTC.